This note documents a single TCR beta chain sequence. This clonotype has just a few counts. Its antigen is not yet known. Base qualities are not recorded, but no much larger clone differs from it by a single base. The entry originates in a study of T cells after yellow fever vaccination (dated by TCRdb to the late 2010s). At the level of the whole study: The SMART-Seq v4 Ultra Low Input RNA kit was used to prepare libraries from fractions with low cell numbers. To follow T-cell clones before and after primary and booster YFV17D yellow fever vaccination, bulk TCR alpha and beta repertoires were sequenced over time. Blood was drawn at multiple timepoints before and after primary and secondary immunization, with bulk PBMC replicates and cell subsets isolated. Two healthy male donors, one aged 18 to 30 and one aged 30 to 40 years, made up the cohort.

Instrument on record: Illumina NovaSeq 6000. TCR cDNA was synthesized by 5'RACE template switching, through which a universal primer site and unique molecular identifiers were introduced. Priming of cDNA synthesis was performed from both the TCR alpha and TCR beta constant segments. Two PCR steps were used to amplify libraries, with sample barcodes and sequencing adapters being added in the second step. Sequencing of libraries was performed on Illumina HiSeq 2500 (2x100 bp) or NovaSeq (2x150 bp). The study's own analysis went as follows. MIGEC handled demultiplexing of reads and collapsing into UMI consensus sequences, while MiXCR performed V(D)J alignment. Vaccine-responding clonotypes were identified with edgeR using replicate PBMC samples, with FDR below 0.01 and a log2 fold change above 5 up to day 15 being required. Each bulk clonotype was labeled CD4 or CD8 based on which sequenced repertoire, CD4 or CD8, contained the clonotype at higher abundance. TCRdb applied fastp at Q25 and MiXCR to the public reads, then kept only in-frame beta chains. Records with the same CDR3 protein are collapsed into one entry carrying the most frequent genes and DNA. The authors' filters were not applied to this entry. For this sample the table gives about 320,000 distinct CDR3 sequences, of which roughly 4.3% were detected only once. The leading ten clones occupy 19% of the sample.

General study outcomes and caveats: Only a couple of donors were included in the study, so the extent to which the findings can be generalized is limited. Compared with the primary T-cell response, the secondary T-cell response was weaker but faster, peaking on day 5 rather than day 15. A small share of clonotypes occurred in both CD4 and CD8 compartments, likely arising from convergent recombination. Most clones expanded after primary vaccination (approximately 97% of CD4 and 88% of CD8) were re-detected after the booster, suggesting that broad memory maintenance occurred. FACS-sorted repertoires could contain abundant contaminating clonotypes from the bulk population, so computational filtering was required.

CDR3 length: 14 amino acids, cysteine to phenylalanine. Only the CDR3 DNA stays, 42 bases, in frame from base 1. Trimming takes 0 bases from V and 5 bases from J, and the germline ends sit 11 bases apart. As encoded in the germline V gene (reference sequence), CDR1 is SGHNT while CDR2 is YYREEE. This specimen's treatment or condition label, interpreted: live attenuated yellow fever vaccine strain. Two biological replicates of bulk PBMCs were collected at each blood-draw timepoint. A standard Ficoll-Paque protocol was used to isolate PBMCs from peripheral blood. TriZol was used to extract RNA from bulk PBMCs, from CD4 and CD8 fractions, and from dextramer-positive and dextramer-negative fractions.

This TCR was recovered from a man aged 18 to 29 who received the YFV17D yellow fever vaccine. The sample in question was PBMCs, obtained 15 days after the yellow fever booster vaccination. The rearranged segments are TRBV5-4 and TRBJ2-5; confidence is insufficient to name the D gene. The DNA is as follows: TGTGCCAGCAGCTTGGCCCGCTTCGAGGAGACCCAGTACTTC. Translated, it gives CASSLARFEETQYF.